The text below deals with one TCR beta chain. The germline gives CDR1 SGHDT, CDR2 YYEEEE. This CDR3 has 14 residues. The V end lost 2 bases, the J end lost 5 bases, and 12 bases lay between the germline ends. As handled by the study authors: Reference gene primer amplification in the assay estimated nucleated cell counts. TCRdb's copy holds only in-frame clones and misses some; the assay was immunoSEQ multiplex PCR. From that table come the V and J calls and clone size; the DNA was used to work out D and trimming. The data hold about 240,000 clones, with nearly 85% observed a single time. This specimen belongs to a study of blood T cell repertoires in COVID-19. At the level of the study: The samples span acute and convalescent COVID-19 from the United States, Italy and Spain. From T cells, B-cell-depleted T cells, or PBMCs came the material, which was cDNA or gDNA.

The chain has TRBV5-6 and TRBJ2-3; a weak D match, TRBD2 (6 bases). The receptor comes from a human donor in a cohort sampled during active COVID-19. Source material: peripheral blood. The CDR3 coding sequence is TGTGCCAGCAGCTTTGGAGGGTATGGAGATACGCAGTATTTT. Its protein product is CASSFGGYGDTQYF.